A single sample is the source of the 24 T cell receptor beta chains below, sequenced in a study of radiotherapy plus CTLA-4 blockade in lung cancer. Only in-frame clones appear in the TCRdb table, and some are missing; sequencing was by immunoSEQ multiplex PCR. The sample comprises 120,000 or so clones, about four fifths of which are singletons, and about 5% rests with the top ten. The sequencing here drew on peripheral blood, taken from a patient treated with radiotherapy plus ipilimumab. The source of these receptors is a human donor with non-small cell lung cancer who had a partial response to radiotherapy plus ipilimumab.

In nucleotides, the CDR3 is TGTGCCAGCAGCCCCCCAGGGGAGCAGTACTTC. Translation gives CASSPPGEQYF. J is TRBJ2-7 and V is TRBV11-2; TRBD1 might be the D (5 bases). Germline V gene lookup returns CDR1 SGHAT and CDR2 FQNNGV. There are 11 residues in the CDR3. Trimming removed 5 bases at V and 7 bases at J, with 9 bases between.

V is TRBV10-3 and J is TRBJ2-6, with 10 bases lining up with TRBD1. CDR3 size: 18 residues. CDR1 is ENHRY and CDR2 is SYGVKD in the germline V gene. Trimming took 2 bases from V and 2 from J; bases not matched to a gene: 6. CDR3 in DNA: TGTGCCATCAGTGAGCCGGGACAGGGGCTCCCTGGGGCCAACGTCCTGACTTTC. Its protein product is CAISEPGQGLPGANVLTF.

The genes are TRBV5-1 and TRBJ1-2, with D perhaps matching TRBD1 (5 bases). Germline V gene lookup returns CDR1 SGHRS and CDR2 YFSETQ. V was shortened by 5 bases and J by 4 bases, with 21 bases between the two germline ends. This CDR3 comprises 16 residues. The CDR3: CASSFKDSKASYGYTF. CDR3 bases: TGCGCCAGCAGTTTTAAAGACAGCAAAGCAAGCTATGGCTACACCTTC.

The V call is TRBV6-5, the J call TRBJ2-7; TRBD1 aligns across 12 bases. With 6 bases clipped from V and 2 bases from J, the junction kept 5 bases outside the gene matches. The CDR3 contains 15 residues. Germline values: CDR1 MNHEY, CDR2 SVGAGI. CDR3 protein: CASSAGTGGTYEQYF. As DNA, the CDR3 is TGTGCCAGCAGCGCTGGGACAGGGGGCACCTACGAGCAGTACTTC.

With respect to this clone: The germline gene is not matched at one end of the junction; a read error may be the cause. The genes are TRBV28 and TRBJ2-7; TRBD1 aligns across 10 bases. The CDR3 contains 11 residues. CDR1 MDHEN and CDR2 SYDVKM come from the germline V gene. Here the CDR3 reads CASSLDRGYVF. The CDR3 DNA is TGTGCCAGCAGTTTGGACAGGGGGTATGTATTC.

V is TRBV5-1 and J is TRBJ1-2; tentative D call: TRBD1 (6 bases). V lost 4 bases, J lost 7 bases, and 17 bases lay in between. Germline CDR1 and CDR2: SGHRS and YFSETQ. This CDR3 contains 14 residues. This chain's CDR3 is CASSMVGALVGYTF. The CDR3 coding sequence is TGCGCCAGCAGCATGGTGGGGGCGCTCGTTGGCTACACCTTC.

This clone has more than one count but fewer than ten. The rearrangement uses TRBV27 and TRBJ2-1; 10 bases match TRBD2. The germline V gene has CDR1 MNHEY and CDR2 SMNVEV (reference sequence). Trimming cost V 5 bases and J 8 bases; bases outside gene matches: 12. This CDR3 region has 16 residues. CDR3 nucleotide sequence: TGTGCCAGCAGTCCGACTCTCCTAGCGGGAGTAGATGAGCAGTTCTTC. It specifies CASSPTLLAGVDEQFF.

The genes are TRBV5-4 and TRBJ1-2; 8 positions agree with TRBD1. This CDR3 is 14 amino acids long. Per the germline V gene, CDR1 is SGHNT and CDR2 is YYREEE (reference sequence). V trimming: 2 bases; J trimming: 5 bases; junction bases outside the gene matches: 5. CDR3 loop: CASSFPGGIYGYTF. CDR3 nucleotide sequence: TGTGCCAGCAGCTTCCCAGGGGGCATATATGGCTACACCTTC.

The CDR3 loop reads CASSLGVPGQGAGNTIYF. CDR3 nucleotides: TGTGCCAGCAGCTTAGGGGTACCGGGACAGGGGGCTGGAAACACCATATATTTT. The genes are TRBV7-6 and TRBJ1-3, with 11 bases lining up with TRBD1. In germline, CDR1 is SGHVS, CDR2 FNYEAQ. V lost 1 base to trimming and J lost 2 bases; unmatched junction nucleotides: 7. The length of the CDR3 is 18 residues.

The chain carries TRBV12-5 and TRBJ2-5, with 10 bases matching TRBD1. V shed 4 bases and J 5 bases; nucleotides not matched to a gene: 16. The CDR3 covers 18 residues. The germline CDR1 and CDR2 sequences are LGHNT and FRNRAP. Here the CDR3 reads CASGSDDRGRLSTETQYF. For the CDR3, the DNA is TGTGCTAGTGGTTCAGACGACAGGGGGCGGTTAAGTACGGAGACCCAGTACTTC.

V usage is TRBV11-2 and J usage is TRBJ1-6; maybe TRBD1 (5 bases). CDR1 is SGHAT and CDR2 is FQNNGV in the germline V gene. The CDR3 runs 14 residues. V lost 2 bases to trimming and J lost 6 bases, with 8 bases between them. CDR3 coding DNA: TGTGCCAGCAGCTTAAGACAGATTAATTCACCCCTCCACTTT. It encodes CASSLRQINSPLHF.

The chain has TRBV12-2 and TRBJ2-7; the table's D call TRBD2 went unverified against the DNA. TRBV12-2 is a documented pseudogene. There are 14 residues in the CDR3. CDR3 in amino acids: CASRSAGDSYEQYV. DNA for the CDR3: TGTGCAAGTCGCTCAGCAGGGGACTCCTACGAGCAGTACGTC.

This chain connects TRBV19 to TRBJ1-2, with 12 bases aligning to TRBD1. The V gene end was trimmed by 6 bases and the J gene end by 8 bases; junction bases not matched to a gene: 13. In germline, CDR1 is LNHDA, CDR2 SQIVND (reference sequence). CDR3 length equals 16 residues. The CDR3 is CASRLGTGGERRGYTF. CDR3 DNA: TGTGCCAGTAGACTCGGGACAGGGGGCGAACGGAGGGGCTACACCTTC.

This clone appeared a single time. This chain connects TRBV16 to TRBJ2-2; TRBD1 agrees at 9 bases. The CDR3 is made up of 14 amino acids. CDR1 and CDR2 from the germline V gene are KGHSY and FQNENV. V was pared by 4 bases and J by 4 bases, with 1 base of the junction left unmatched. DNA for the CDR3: TGTGCCAGCAGCCTACAGGGGGCCACCGGGGAGCTGTTTTTT. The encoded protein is CASSLQGATGELFF.

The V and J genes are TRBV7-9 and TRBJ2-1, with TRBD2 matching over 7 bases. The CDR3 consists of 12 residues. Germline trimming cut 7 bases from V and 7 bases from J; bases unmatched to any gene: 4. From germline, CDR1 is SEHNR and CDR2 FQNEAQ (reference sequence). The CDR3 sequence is CASKLASNEQFF. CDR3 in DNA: TGTGCCAGCAAACTAGCGTCTAATGAGCAGTTCTTC.

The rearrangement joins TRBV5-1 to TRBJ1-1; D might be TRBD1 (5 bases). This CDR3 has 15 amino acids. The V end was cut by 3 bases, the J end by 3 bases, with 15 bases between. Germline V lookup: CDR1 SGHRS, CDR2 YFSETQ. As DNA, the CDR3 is TGCGCCAGCAGCTCCCGACAGCCACCCGACACTGAAGCTTTCTTT. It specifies CASSSRQPPDTEAFF.

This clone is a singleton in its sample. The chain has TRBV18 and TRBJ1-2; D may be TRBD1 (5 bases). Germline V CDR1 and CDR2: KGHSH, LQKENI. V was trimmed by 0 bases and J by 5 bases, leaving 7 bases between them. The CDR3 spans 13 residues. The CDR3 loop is CASSPPDRYGYTF. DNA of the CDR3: TGTGCCAGCTCACCACCAGACAGATATGGCTACACCTTC.

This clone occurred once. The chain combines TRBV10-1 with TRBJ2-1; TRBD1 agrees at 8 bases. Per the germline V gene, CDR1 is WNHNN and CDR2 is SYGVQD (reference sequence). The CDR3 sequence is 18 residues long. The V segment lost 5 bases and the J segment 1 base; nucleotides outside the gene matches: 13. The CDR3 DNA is TGCGCCAGCAGTACAACACTGGACAGGGTTACGTCCTACAATGAGCAGTTCTTC. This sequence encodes CASSTTLDRVTSYNEQFF.

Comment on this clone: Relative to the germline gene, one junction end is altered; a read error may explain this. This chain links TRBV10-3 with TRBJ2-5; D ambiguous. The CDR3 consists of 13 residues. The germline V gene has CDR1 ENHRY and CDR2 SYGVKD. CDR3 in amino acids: CAVSVTPRETQYF. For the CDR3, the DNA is TGTGCCGTCAGTGTTACCCCTAGGGAGACCCAGTACTTC.

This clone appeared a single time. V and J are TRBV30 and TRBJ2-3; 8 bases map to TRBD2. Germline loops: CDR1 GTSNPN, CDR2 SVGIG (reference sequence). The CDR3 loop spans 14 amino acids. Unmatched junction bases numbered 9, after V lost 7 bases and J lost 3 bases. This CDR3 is CASNPGLGTDTQYF. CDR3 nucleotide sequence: TGTGCCTCCAATCCGGGACTAGGTACAGATACGCAGTATTTT.

CDR3 residues: CASSYRFGRGQYF. CDR3 sequence (DNA): TGTGCCAGCAGTTACCGGTTCGGGAGGGGGCAGTACTTC. The rearrangement joins TRBV6-5 to TRBJ2-7, with 8 bases matching TRBD2. This CDR3 region has 13 residues. Per the germline V gene, CDR1 is MNHEY and CDR2 is SVGAGI. The V segment lost 2 bases and the J segment 9 bases; nucleotides outside the gene matches: 6.

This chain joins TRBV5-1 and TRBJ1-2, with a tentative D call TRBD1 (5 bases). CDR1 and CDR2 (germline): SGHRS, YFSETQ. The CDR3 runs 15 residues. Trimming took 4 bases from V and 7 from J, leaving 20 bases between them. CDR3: CASSPPGKGNSGYTF. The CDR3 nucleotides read TGCGCCAGCAGCCCCCCAGGGAAGGGGAATAGTGGCTACACCTTC. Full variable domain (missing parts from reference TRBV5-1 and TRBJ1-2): KAGVTQTPRYLIKTRGQQVTLSCSPISGHRSVSWYQQTPGQGLQFLFEYFSETQRNKGNFPGRFSGRQFSNSRSEMNVSTLELGDSALYLCASSPPGKGNSGYTFGSGTRLTVV.

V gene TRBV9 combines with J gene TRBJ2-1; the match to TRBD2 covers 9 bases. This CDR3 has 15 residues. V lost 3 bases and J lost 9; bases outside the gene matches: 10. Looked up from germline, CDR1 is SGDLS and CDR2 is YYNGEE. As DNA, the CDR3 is TGTGCCAGCAGCGCAGTGGGACTAGCAAATAGTGAGCAGTTCTTC. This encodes CASSAVGLANSEQFF.

As DNA, the CDR3 is TGTGCCAGCAGCCCCCATGACTACCCAACCCAGTACTTC. Its protein is CASSPHDYPTQYF. The rearrangement joins TRBV28 to TRBJ2-5, with D possibly matching TRBD2 (5 bases). This CDR3 spans 13 amino acids. Germline V gene lookup returns CDR1 MDHEN and CDR2 SYDVKM. V shed 6 bases and J shed 8 bases, with 16 bases lying between them.